Below are 14 T cell receptor beta chains sequenced from a single sample in a study of tumor-infiltrating lymphocytes in primary liver carcinoma (dated by TCRdb to 2016 to 2017). The reads were generated on an Illumina HiSeq 2500. Starting from approximately 0.5 ug total RNA, TCRbeta-specific cDNA was produced by reverse transcription with a constant-region primer and ProtoScript II reverse transcriptase. The TCRbeta libraries were prepared through three rounds of nested multiplex PCR following a slightly modified ARM-PCR procedure. Each of the first two PCR rounds ran for about 10 cycles using multiplex TRBV1-TRBV30 forward primers together with a Cbeta reverse primer. Using fastp at Q25 and MiXCR, TCRdb reprocessed the public reads and kept productive beta chains. Every entry covers one CDR3 protein and lists the most common genes and DNA from its rows. The sample table contains 250,000 to 350,000 distinct CDR3 sequences; only one count was recorded for 50% to 75% of them. The ten most abundant clones make up about a sixth of the sample.

TRIzol reagent was used to extract blood RNA from unsorted whole blood, while the DNeasy Blood & Tissue kit provided the germline DNA. Sample: peripheral blood. The source is a woman aged 30 to 39 with primary liver carcinoma and hepatitis B virus infection.

Comment on this clonotype: One end of the junction does not line up with germline, which may come from a read error. This chain links TRBV6-6 with TRBJ2-6, with D maybe TRBD1 (5 bases). This CDR3 contains 15 residues. Germline values: CDR1 MNHNY, CDR2 SVGAGI (reference sequence). The CDR3 here is CTSSSAASGANVLTF. The CDR3 nucleotides read TGTACCAGCAGCTCCGCGGCTTCTGGGGCCAACGTCTTGACTTTC.

This chain links TRBV6-2 or TRBV6-3 with TRBJ2-3; TRBD1 matches 8 bases. The V segment lost 6 bases and the J segment 6 bases; nucleotides outside the gene matches: 11. The germline CDR1 and CDR2 sequences are MNHEY and SVGEGT. The CDR3 length is 15 residues. CDR3 protein: CASSRTDGQGDTQYF. CDR3 DNA sequence: TGTGCCAGCAGCCGGACGGACGGACAGGGTGATACGCAGTATTTT.

A few counts support this clonotype. The chain carries TRBV5-1 and TRBJ2-3; no firm D call. Germline values: CDR1 SGHRS, CDR2 YFSETQ. The CDR3 totals 15 residues. V was trimmed by 0 bases and J by 0 bases, leaving 8 bases between them. CDR3 bases: TGCGCCAGCAGCTTGGTCGATTTTAGCACAGATACGCAGTATTTT. The encoded protein is CASSLVDFSTDTQYF.

Points on this clonotype: The junction departs from germline at one end; a sequencing error may be responsible. The chain links TRBV6-5 to TRBJ2-7, with 8 bases that match TRBD2. The CDR3 loop spans 17 amino acids. Germline V gives CDR1 MNHEY, CDR2 SVGAGI. The DNA of the CDR3 is TGTGCCAGCAGTTCCAGCCTCCCAGCGGGAGTGCCCTACAAGCAGTACTTC. Encoded protein: CASSSSLPAGVPYKQYF.

For this clonotype: This likely comes from a read error, as the CDR3 has no conserved phenylalanine or tryptophan at its end. This rearrangement joins TRBV11-2 to TRBJ2-1; TRBD2 is a possible D gene (6 bases). The germline CDR1 and CDR2 sequences are SGHAT and FQNNGV. There are 14 residues in the CDR3. Trimming cost V 5 bases and J 8 bases, with 16 bases left between them. CDR3: CASSLTRLVYEQFS. The CDR3 bases are TGTGCCAGCAGCCTAACCCGACTAGTTTATGAGCAGTTCTCA.

Concerning this clonotype: With a much larger clone just one base away, this may be a read error. The conserved phenylalanine or tryptophan is not found at the CDR3 terminus, so this likely reflects a read error. The chain couples TRBV10-3 to TRBJ1-2; possible D gene TRBD1, 5 bases. The germline CDR1 and CDR2 sequences are ENHRY and SYGVKD. The V end lost 0 bases, the J end lost 6 bases, and 8 bases lay between the germline ends. There are 13 residues in the CDR3. The CDR3 region has the DNA TGTGCCATCAGTGAGTCAGTGGGGGATGGCTACACCCTC. Translated, it gives CAISESVGDGYTL.

Concerning this clonotype: One junction end disagrees with the germline gene, perhaps due to a read error. The chain uses TRBV5-5 and TRBJ2-4, with 9 bases that match TRBD1. The germline V gene encodes CDR1 SGHKS and CDR2 YYEKEE (reference sequence). The CDR3 extends over 14 amino acids. The CDR3 DNA follows: TGTGCCAGCAGCACGGGACAGGGATTTAGCATTCAGTGCTTC. Translation gives CASSTGQGFSIQCF. The full variable domain, completed using reference TRBV5-5 and TRBJ2-4, is DAGVTQSPTHLIKTRGQQVTLRCSPISGHKSVSWYQQVLGQGPQFIFQYYEKEERGRGNFPDRFSARQFPNYSSELNVNALLLGDSALYLCASSTGQGFSIQCFGAGTRLSVL.

This clonotype came up many times. This sequence joins TRBV4-1 and TRBJ2-3; D unresolved. CDR1 is MGHRA and CDR2 is YSYEKL in the germline V gene. V lost 10 bases and J 3 bases, leaving 20 bases between the germline ends. The CDR3 runs 15 residues. This CDR3 is CAISAGALGTDTQYF. In DNA form, the CDR3 reads TGCGCCATCTCCGCTGGAGCCCTCGGGACAGATACGCAGTATTTT.

The chain employs TRBV28 and TRBJ2-3; 7 bases fit TRBD2. CDR3 size: 18 residues. Germline V CDR1 and CDR2: MDHEN, SYDVKM. The V segment lost 3 bases and the J segment 0 bases; nucleotides outside the gene matches: 12. The CDR3 DNA reads TGTGCCAGCAGTTTGGGACTATTCCTGGGGCCTAGCACAGATACGCAGTATTTT. Protein product: CASSLGLFLGPSTDTQYF.

Note on this clonotype: The germline gene is not matched at one end of the junction; a read error may be the cause. The rearrangement links TRBV11-2 to TRBJ2-1; 10 positions agree with TRBD2. CDR1 SGHAT and CDR2 FQNNGV come from the germline V gene. This CDR3 spans 17 amino acids. CDR3 loop: CASCLRGAGGPYNEQLF. CDR3 DNA: TGTGCCAGCTGCTTAAGGGGAGCGGGAGGGCCATACAATGAGCAGTTATTC.

As to this clonotype: Germline is not matched at one junction end, which may reflect a read error. The chain uses TRBV11-1 and TRBJ1-1; D ambiguous. Germline CDR1 SGHAT, CDR2 FQDESV (reference sequence). This CDR3 is built from 11 residues. The CDR3 reads CASTYNTEASF. The CDR3 region has the DNA TGTGCCAGCACCTATAATACTGAAGCTTCCTTT.

Comments on this clonotype: Germline is not matched at one junction end, which may reflect a read error. CDR3 protein: CANSYSQTSGRRSSYNEQFF. The CDR3 nucleotides are TGTGCCAACAGTTACTCGCAGACTAGCGGGAGGAGGAGCTCCTACAATGAGCAGTTCTTC. The chain is built from TRBV6-2 or TRBV6-3 and TRBJ2-1, with 13 bases identical to TRBD2. This CDR3 region has 20 residues. In germline, CDR1 is MNHEY, CDR2 SVGEGT.

There are many counts of this clonotype. The chain joins TRBV7-8 to TRBJ2-7; perhaps TRBD2 as D (6 bases). The CDR3 is made up of 15 amino acids. With 2 bases removed from V and 0 bases from J, the gap between germline ends came to 11 bases. The germline V gene has CDR1 SGHVS and CDR2 FQNEAQ. The CDR3 region has the DNA TGTGCCAGCAGCTTAAGGCGGGACCCCTCCTACGAGCAGTACTTC. It encodes CASSLRRDPSYEQYF.

This clonotype was observed a handful of times. A much more abundant neighbour one base away suggests this may be a read error. This chain connects TRBV4-2 to TRBJ2-3; D is unresolved. CDR1 and CDR2 from the germline V gene are LGHNA and YNFKEQ. The CDR3 length is 15 residues. The CDR3 loop reads CASSQEPLDTDTHYF. In DNA, the CDR3 is TGTGCCAGCAGCCAAGAACCCCTAGACACAGATACGCACTATTTT.